This paragraph reports one T cell receptor (beta chain). Its target is not known. One end of the junction is discordant with germline, which a read error may explain. The CDR3 runs to 14 residues. TCRdb reanalysed the RT-PCR reads using MiXCR and keeps one entry per CDR3 protein. The table lists 800,000 or so distinct CDR3 sequences, approximately 21% of them singletons. The sample belongs to a study of response to subunit inactivated influenza vaccine. Study-wide points: A suggestion made by the authors is that each seasonal influenza vaccination recruits few new T cells.

This TCR was sampled from a man aged 50 or older who received an inactivated influenza vaccine. The sample in question was PBMCs from blood, obtained 4 to 6 days after vaccination. The chain couples TRBV12-3 or TRBV12-4 to TRBJ2-5, with 11 bases fitting TRBD2. The CDR3 is CASSVAGGFETQYF. The DNA for the CDR3 is TGTGCCAGCAGTGTAGCGGGAGGGTTCGAGACCCAGTACTTC.